This is a list of T cell receptor beta chains from one sample in a study of blood T cell repertoires in COVID-19. Some clones are missing from TCRdb's copy, which holds only in-frame ones; the method was immunoSEQ multiplex PCR. The sample lists about 160,000 clones; approximately 84% were seen once. The material sequenced was peripheral blood. The receptors were gathered from an elderly woman with acute or convalescent COVID-19. Each CDR3 is given with its conserved first and last residue. A D gene is named only where the DNA matches it firmly. Some rows mark clone size as missing; the rest say once, few, many or name a class of expanded clone.

TRBD2,TRBJ2-3,TRBV7-8,.,CASSPHRGEKGTDTQYF,TGTGCCAGCAGCCCGCACCGGGGGGAGAAGGGCACAGATACGCAGTATTTT
.,TRBJ1-2,TRBV18,.,CASSPELSGYGYTF,TGTGCCAGCTCACCGGAATTATCGGGTTATGGCTACACCTTC
.,TRBJ1-5,TRBV28,.,CASSLRPPQPQHF,TGTGCCAGCAGTTTACGTCCTCCTCAGCCCCAGCATTTT
.,TRBJ2-2,TRBV7-9,.,CASSLDGGMAGELFF,TGTGCCAGCAGCTTAGACGGGGGAATGGCCGGGGAGCTGTTTTTT
TRBD1,TRBJ1-5,TRBV2,.,CASRGGDRGGQPQHF,TGTGCCAGCAGAGGGGGGGACAGGGGAGGGCAGCCCCAGCATTTT
TRBD2,TRBJ2-1,TRBV6-4,.,CASSDRASGAREQFF,TGTGCCAGCAGTGACAGGGCTAGCGGGGCGAGGGAGCAGTTCTTC
.,TRBJ2-7,TRBV6-5,.,CASTRGTNDDEQYF,TGTGCCAGCACCAGGGGAACTAATGACGACGAGCAGTACTTC
.,TRBJ2-7,TRBV4-3,.,CASSRAGQGTVYF,TGCGCCAGCAGCCGCGCTGGGCAGGGAACGGTGTACTTC
TRBD2,TRBJ2-7,TRBV27,.,CASSFFGGSSYEQYF,TGTGCCAGCAGTTTTTTCGGGGGGAGCTCCTACGAGCAGTACTTC
TRBD2,TRBJ2-1,TRBV7-7,.,CASSPLGSGRVDEQFF,TGTGCCAGCAGTCCCCTAGGTAGCGGGAGGGTGGATGAGCAGTTCTTC
.,TRBJ1-2,TRBV5-4,.,CASSQVSRGYGYTF,TGTGCCAGCAGCCAGGTGTCTCGGGGCTATGGCTACACCTTC
.,TRBJ2-7,TRBV3-1/TRBV3-2,.,CASSSDGSSYEQYF,TGTGCCAGCAGCTCGGACGGGAGCTCCTACGAGCAGTACTTC
.,TRBJ2-7,TRBV30,.,CAWSRTDSYEQYF,TGTGCCTGGAGTCGGACAGACTCCTACGAGCAGTACTTC
TRBD2,TRBJ2-1,TRBV7-2,.,CASRVASGPYNEQFF,TGTGCCAGCAGAGTCGCTAGCGGACCCTACAATGAGCAGTTCTTC
.,TRBJ2-1,TRBV15,.,CATSSVRYNEQFF,TGTGCCACCAGTTCCGTCCGCTACAATGAGCAGTTCTTC
.,TRBJ1-5,TRBV7-9,.,CASSLAQDQPQHF,TGTGCCAGCAGCTTAGCCCAGGATCAGCCCCAGCATTTT
TRBD1,TRBJ1-5,TRBV7-2,.,CASSFDRGNQPQHF,TGTGCCAGCAGCTTTGACAGGGGCAATCAGCCCCAGCATTTT
TRBD2,TRBJ2-2,TRBV10-3,.,CAISVPPGTSGSNTGELFF,TGTGCCATCAGTGTTCCCCCTGGGACTAGCGGATCGAACACCGGGGAGCTGTTTTTT
.,TRBJ1-2,TRBV12-3/TRBV12-4,.,CASSTTAGYTF,TGTGCCAGCAGTACGACAGCTGGCTACACCTTC
TRBD1,TRBJ1-1,TRBV5-1,.,CASSVGTGAEAFF,TGCGCCAGCAGCGTCGGGACAGGCGCAGAAGCTTTCTTT
TRBD1,TRBJ2-2,TRBV5-1,.,CASSLYEGATGELFF,TGCGCCAGCAGCTTGTATGAGGGGGCGACCGGGGAGCTGTTTTTT
TRBD1,TRBJ1-1,TRBV5-4,.,CASSFGQGGGNTEAFF,TGTGCCAGCAGCTTCGGACAGGGAGGGGGGAACACTGAAGCTTTCTTT
TRBD2,TRBJ2-1,TRBV5-5,.,CASSSGGSSNEQFF,TGTGCCAGCAGCTCGGGAGGTAGTAGCAATGAGCAGTTCTTC
TRBD1,TRBJ2-7,TRBV7-2,.,CASSPSRDRFYEQYF,TGTGCCAGCAGCCCATCCCGGGACAGGTTCTACGAGCAGTACTTC
.,TRBJ2-5,TRBV5-1,.,CASSTGGTSQETQYF,TGCGCCAGCAGCACTGGGGGGACCAGCCAAGAGACCCAGTACTTC
TRBD2,TRBJ2-3,TRBV11-2,.,CASSYTSGSISSTDTQYF,TGTGCCAGCAGCTATACTAGCGGGAGTATCTCTAGCACAGATACGCAGTATTTT
TRBD1,TRBJ1-4,TRBV5-4,once,CASSSSVTGGGEKLFF,TGTGCCAGCAGCTCTTCCGTCACAGGGGGAGGAGAAAAACTGTTTTTT
.,TRBJ2-1,TRBV2,.,CASSARGEQFF,TGTGCCAGCAGTGCACGGGGGGAGCAGTTCTTC
.,TRBJ1-1,TRBV5-1,.,CASSLAQGIDEAFF,TGCGCCAGCAGCTTGGCTCAGGGGATTGATGAAGCTTTCTTT
TRBD1,TRBJ1-2,TRBV5-4,.,CASTRQGDGYTF,TGTGCCAGCACCCGACAGGGGGATGGCTACACCTTC
TRBD2,TRBJ2-3,TRBV3-1/TRBV3-2,.,CASSQDLAGEEEDTQYF,TGTGCCAGCAGCCAAGACCTAGCGGGAGAGGAAGAAGATACGCAGTATTTT
TRBD1,TRBJ1-2,TRBV19,.,CASTFQGARGYTF,TGTGCCAGTACCTTTCAGGGGGCGCGGGGCTACACCTTC
.,TRBJ2-1,TRBV5-1,.,CASSAGRGTYNEQFF,TGCGCCAGCAGCGCTGGCAGGGGCACCTACAATGAGCAGTTCTTC
TRBD1,TRBJ2-5,TRBV24-1,.,CATSGPGQGAQETQYF,TGTGCCACCAGTGGCCCGGGACAGGGAGCTCAAGAGACCCAGTACTTC
.,TRBJ2-5,TRBV5-8,.,CASTPYQETQYF,TGTGCCAGCACCCCATACCAAGAGACCCAGTACTTC
TRBD1,TRBJ2-4,TRBV5-1,.,CASSLVGTAAKNIQYF,TGCGCCAGCAGCTTGGTGGGGACAGCAGCCAAAAACATTCAGTACTTC
.,TRBJ1-5,TRBV19,.,CASSITPGQPQHF,TGTGCCAGTAGTATTACGCCGGGACAGCCCCAGCATTTT
TRBD1,TRBJ2-7,TRBV7-2,once,CASSSTGYEQYF,TGTGCCAGCAGCTCGACAGGGTACGAGCAGTACTTC
TRBD2,TRBJ2-7,TRBV4-1,once,CASSQVGTIEEQYF,TGCGCCAGCAGCCAGGTCGGGACTATCGAAGAGCAGTACTTC
TRBD1,TRBJ1-1,TRBV6-2/TRBV6-3,few,CASSRRDSEGSTEAFF,TGTGCCAGCAGTCGCCGGGACAGCGAGGGGTCCACTGAAGCTTTCTTT
TRBD2,TRBJ2-7,TRBV18,.,CASSQMDGRVNEQYF,TGTGCCAGCTCCCAAATGGACGGGAGGGTCAACGAGCAGTACTTC
TRBD1,TRBJ1-2,TRBV4-3,few,CASSQPGTGDYGYTF,TGCGCCAGCAGCCAACCTGGGACAGGGGACTATGGCTACACCTTC
TRBD1,TRBJ1-1,TRBV6-5,.,CASSRTGNTEAFF,TGTGCCAGCAGTCGGACAGGAAACACTGAAGCTTTCTTT